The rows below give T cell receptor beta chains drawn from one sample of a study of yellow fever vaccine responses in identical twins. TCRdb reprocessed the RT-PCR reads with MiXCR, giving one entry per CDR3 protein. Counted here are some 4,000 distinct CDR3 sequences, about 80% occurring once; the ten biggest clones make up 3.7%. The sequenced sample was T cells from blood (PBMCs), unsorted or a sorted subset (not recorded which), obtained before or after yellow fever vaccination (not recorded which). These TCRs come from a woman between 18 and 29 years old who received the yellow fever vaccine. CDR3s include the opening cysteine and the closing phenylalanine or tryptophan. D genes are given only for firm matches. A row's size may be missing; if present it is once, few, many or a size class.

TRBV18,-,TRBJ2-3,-,TGTGCCAGCTCACCTCGCACAGATACGCAGTATTTT,CASSPRTDTQYF
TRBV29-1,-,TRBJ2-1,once,TGCAGCGTTGGGGGCGTACAGGGCCCCTACAATGAGCAGTTCTTC,CSVGGVQGPYNEQFF
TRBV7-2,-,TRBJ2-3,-,TGTGCCAGCAGGCTTAGTGCGGCAGATACGCAGTATTTT,CASRLSAADTQYF
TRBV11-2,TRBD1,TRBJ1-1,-,TGTGCCAGCAGCTTAGGGACAGGGGTTGCTGCTTTCTTT,CASSLGTGVAAFF
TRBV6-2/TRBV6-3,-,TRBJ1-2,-,TGTGCCAGCAGTTACTCCCCGGGCTTCCAGGGTGGCTACACCTTC,CASSYSPGFQGGYTF
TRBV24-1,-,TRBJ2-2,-,TGTGCCACCAGTGGGACTGACAATACCGGGGAGCTGTTTTTT,CATSGTDNTGELFF
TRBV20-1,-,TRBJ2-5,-,TGCAGTGCCCCTAGATGGGGGGGCGTGGAGACCCAGTACTTC,CSAPRWGGVETQYF
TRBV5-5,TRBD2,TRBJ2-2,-,TGTGCCAGCAGCTTGGGTCCGACTAGCGGGGTTACCGGGGAGCTGTTTTTT,CASSLGPTSGVTGELFF
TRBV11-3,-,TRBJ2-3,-,TGTGCCAGCAGCTTAGATCACGAGGATACGCAGTATTTT,CASSLDHEDTQYF
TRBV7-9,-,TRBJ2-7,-,TGTGCCAGCAGCTTAGCGGCAGGGGCTGAAGAGCAGTACTTC,CASSLAAGAEEQYF
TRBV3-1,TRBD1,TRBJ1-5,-,TGTGCCAGCAGCCAGGGACAGGGGAGTGTAGGGCCCCAGCATTTT,CASSQGQGSVGPQHF
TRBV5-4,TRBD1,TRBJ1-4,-,TGTGCCAGCAGCTTCAACCGGGACAGGGGGCTCCGTAATGAAAAACTGTTTTTT,CASSFNRDRGLRNEKLFF
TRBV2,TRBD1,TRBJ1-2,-,TGTGCCAGCAGTATAAACCTAAGGGACAGGGTTCGAGGCTACACCTTC,CASSINLRDRVRGYTF
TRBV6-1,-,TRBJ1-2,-,TGTGCCAGCAGCTTGGATGGGGCGGCTTTTGGCTACACCTTC,CASSLDGAAFGYTF
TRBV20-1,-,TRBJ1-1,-,TGCAGTGCTAGAGACGCAGGGTCCACTTTTGAAGCTTTCTTT,CSARDAGSTFEAFF
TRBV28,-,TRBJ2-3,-,TGTGCCAGCAGTTTCGTGCGGGATGGGACAGATACGCAGTATTTT,CASSFVRDGTDTQYF
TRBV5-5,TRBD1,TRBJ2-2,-,TGTGCCAGCAGTCTGGCCGGGACAGGAGTAACCGGGGAGCTGTTTTTT,CASSLAGTGVTGELFF
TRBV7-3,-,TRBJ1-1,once,TGTGCCAGCAGCTTTCAAGAGAACACTGAAGCTTTCTTT,CASSFQENTEAFF
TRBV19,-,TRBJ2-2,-,TGTGCCAGTACGGGGTCCGGGGAGCTGTTTTTT,CASTGSGELFF
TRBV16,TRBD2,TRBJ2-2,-,TGTGCCAGCAGCCTTGGGACTAGCGGGATCACCGGGGAGCTGTTTTTT,CASSLGTSGITGELFF
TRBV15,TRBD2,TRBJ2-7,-,TGTGCCACCAGCAGAGGGCCAGCGGGAAGCTACGAGCAGTACTTC,CATSRGPAGSYEQYF
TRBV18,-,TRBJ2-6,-,TGTGCCAGCTCCCGCCTCCGGGGAGGTGGGGCCAACGTCCTGACTTTC,CASSRLRGGGANVLTF
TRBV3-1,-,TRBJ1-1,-,TGTGCCAGCAGCCAAGTAAGAAGGGGTAACACTGAAGCTTTCTTT,CASSQVRRGNTEAFF
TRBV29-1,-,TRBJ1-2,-,TGCAGCGTTGTGGAGAACTATGGCTACACCTTC,CSVVENYGYTF
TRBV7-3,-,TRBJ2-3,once,TGTGCCAGCAGCTTAAAGGTCTTTCCAGATACGCAGTATTTT,CASSLKVFPDTQYF
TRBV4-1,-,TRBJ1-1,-,TGCGCCAGCAGCCAAGGGGGCGCGGGTGGAGCTTTCTTT,CASSQGGAGGAFF
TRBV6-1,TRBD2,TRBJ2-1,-,TGTGCCAGCGGTCTAGCGGGAGGGAGCTCCTACAATGAGCAGTTCTTC,CASGLAGGSSYNEQFF
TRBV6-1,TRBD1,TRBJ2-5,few,TGTGCCAGCGGGACAGGTACCGACCAAGAGACCCAGTACTTC,CASGTGTDQETQYF
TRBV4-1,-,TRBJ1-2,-,TGCGCCAGCAGCCAAGATCCCGGAGGACTTGGTGGCTACACCTTC,CASSQDPGGLGGYTF
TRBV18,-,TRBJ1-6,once,TGTGCCAGCTCAACGGGGGCCGGGGGGAGTTCACCCCTCCACTTT,CASSTGAGGSSPLHF
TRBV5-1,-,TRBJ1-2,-,TGCGCCAGCAGCCCCAGCGGGGGAGCTAACTATGGCTACACCTTC,CASSPSGGANYGYTF
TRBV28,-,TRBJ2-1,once,TGTGCCAGCAGTTTCCCGGACTTTCGGGTTCAGTTCTTC,CASSFPDFRVQFF
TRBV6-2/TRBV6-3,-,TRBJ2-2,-,TGTGCCAGCAGCTCGAGTGACACCAACACCGGGGAGCTGTTTTTT,CASSSSDTNTGELFF
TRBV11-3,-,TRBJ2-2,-,TGTGCCAGCAGCTTCGCAAACACCGGGGAGCTGTTTTTT,CASSFANTGELFF
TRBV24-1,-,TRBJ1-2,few,TGTGCCACCAGTGATTTGCCGGGGAATGGCTACACCTTC,CATSDLPGNGYTF
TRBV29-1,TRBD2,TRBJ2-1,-,TGCAGCGTTGTGGGACTAGCGGGAGGGGGTGAGCAGTTCTTC,CSVVGLAGGGEQFF
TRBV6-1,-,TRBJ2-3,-,TGTGCCAGCAGTGAAGAACCGGCTAGCACAGATACGCAGTATTTT,CASSEEPASTDTQYF
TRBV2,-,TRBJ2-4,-,TGTGCCAGCAGTGTCACAGAGAAATCCTTTCAGTACTTC,CASSVTEKSFQYF
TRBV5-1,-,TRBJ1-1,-,TGCGCCAGCAGCTTGGATCGGGCGGCGAACACTGAAGCTTTCTTT,CASSLDRAANTEAFF
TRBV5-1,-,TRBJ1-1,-,TGCGCCAGCAGCGTTACAACCGGGCCTAGCACTGAAGCTTTCTTT,CASSVTTGPSTEAFF
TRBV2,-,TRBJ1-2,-,TGTGCCAGCAGTGAATCGGGCAGGGGTTATGGCTACACCTTC,CASSESGRGYGYTF
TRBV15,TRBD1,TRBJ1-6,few,TGTGCCACCAGCGGAGGACAGGCCTATTCACCCCTCCACTTT,CATSGGQAYSPLHF
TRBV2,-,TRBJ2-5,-,TGTGCCAGCAGTGGACAGCAAGAGACCCAGTACTTC,CASSGQQETQYF
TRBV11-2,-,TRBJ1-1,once,TGTGCCAGCAGCTTTAAACTGAACACTGAAGCTTTCTTT,CASSFKLNTEAFF
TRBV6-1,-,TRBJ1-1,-,TGTGCCAGCAGCCAAACGGGGCGTGAGGGGAACACTGAAGCTTTCTTT,CASSQTGREGNTEAFF
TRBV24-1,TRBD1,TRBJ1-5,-,TGTGCCACCGGACCTGCCGGGACAGGGACTAGCAATCAGCCCCAGCATTTT,CATGPAGTGTSNQPQHF
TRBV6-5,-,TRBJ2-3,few,TGTGCCAGCAGTTACGGGGGTACAGATACGCAGTATTTT,CASSYGGTDTQYF
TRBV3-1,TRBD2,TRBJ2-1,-,TGTGCCAGCAGCCAACCACTAGCGGGGGGCATCTACAATGAGCAGTTCTTC,CASSQPLAGGIYNEQFF
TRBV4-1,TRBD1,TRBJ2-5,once,TGCGCCAGCAGCCAAGGTGGGACAGGGGTTATCCAGTACTTC,CASSQGGTGVIQYF
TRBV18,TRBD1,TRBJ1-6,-,TGTGCCAGCTCACCCCGGGACAGGACCAATTCACCCCTCCACTTT,CASSPRDRTNSPLHF
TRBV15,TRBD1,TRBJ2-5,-,TGTGCCACCAGCAGCAACGACAGGGGGCGCTTAGAGACCCAGTACTTC,CATSSNDRGRLETQYF
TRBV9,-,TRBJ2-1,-,TGTGCCAGCAGCGCGGGGGTCCGGGTCGATGAGCAGTTCTTC,CASSAGVRVDEQFF
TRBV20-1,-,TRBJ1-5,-,TGCAGTGCTCGCCCTGAGACTAGTCAGCCCCAGCATTTT,CSARPETSQPQHF
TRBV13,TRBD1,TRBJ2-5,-,TGTGCCAGCAGCGTCCGAGCACAGGGGAAAGAGACCCAGTACTTC,CASSVRAQGKETQYF
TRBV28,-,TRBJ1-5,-,TGTGCCAGCAGTTTAGGGGGTCAGCCCCAGCATTTT,CASSLGGQPQHF
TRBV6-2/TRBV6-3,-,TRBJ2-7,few,TGTGCCAGCAGTTACACAGGGCCAGGATACGAGCAGTACTTC,CASSYTGPGYEQYF